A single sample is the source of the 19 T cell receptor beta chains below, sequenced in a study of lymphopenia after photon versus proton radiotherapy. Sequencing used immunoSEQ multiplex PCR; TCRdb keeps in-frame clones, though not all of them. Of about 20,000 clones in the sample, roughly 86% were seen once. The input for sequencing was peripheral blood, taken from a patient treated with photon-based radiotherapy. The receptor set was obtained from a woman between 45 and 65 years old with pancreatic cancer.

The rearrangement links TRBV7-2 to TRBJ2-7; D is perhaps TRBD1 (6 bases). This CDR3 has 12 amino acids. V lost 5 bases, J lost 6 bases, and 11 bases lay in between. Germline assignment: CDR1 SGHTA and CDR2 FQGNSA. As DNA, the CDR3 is TGTGCCAGCAGCCGGAACAGGGTCGAGCAGTACTTC. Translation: CASSRNRVEQYF.

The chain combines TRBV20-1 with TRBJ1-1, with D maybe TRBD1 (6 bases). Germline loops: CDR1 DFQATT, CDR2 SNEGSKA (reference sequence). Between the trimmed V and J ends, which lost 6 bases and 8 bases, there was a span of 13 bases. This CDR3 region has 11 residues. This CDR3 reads CSAPQGREAFF. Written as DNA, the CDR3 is TGCAGTGCGCCACAGGGACGGGAAGCTTTCTTT.

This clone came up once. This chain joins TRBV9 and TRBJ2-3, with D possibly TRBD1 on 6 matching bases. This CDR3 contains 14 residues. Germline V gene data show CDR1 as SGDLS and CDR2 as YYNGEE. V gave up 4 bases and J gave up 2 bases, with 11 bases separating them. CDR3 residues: CASSTRQVTDTQYF. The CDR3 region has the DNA TGTGCCAGCAGCACACGACAGGTCACAGATACGCAGTATTTT.

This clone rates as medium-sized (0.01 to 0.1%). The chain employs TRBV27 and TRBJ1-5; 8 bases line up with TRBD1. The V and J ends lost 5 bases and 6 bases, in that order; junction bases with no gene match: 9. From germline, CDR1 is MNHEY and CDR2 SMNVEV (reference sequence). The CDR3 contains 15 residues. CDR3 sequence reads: CASSATGQGSQPQHF. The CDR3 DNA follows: TGTGCCAGCAGTGCGACCGGACAGGGAAGTCAGCCCCAGCATTTT.

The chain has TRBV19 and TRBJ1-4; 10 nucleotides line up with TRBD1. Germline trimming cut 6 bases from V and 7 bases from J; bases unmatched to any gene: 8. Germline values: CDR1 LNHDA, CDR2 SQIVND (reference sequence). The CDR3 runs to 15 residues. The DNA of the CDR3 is TGTGCCAGTAGACCCCGACAGGGGGCCGGTGAAAAACTGTTTTTT. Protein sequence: CASRPRQGAGEKLFF. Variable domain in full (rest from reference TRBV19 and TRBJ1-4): DGGITQSPKYLFRKEGQNVTLSCEQNLNHDAMYWYRQDPGQGLRLIYYSQIVNDFQKGDIAEGYSVSREKKESFPLTVTSAQKNPTAFYLCASRPRQGAGEKLFFGSGTQLSVL.

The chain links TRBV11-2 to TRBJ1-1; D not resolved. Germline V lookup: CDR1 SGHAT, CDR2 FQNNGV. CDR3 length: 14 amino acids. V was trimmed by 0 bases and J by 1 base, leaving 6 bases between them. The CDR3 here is CASSLERQNTEAFF. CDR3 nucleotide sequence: TGTGCCAGCAGCTTAGAACGGCAGAACACTGAAGCTTTCTTT.

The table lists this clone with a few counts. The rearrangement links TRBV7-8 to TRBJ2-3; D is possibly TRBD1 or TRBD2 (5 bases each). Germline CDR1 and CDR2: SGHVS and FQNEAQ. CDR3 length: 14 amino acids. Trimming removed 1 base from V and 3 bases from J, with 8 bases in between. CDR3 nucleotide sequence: TGTGCCAGCAGCTTAGGGTGGGGGACAGATACGCAGTATTTT. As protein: CASSLGWGTDTQYF.

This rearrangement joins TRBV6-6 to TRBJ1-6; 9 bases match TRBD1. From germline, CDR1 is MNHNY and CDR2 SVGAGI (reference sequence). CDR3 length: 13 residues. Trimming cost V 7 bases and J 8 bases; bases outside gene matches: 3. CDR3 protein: CASIGQGYSPLHF. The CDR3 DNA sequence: TGTGCCAGCATTGGACAGGGGTATTCACCCCTCCACTTT.

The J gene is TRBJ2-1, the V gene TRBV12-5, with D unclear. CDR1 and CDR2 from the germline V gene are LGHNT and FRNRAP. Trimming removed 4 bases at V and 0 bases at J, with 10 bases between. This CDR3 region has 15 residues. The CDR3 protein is CASGSFPSSYNEQFF. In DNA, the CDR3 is TGTGCTAGTGGTTCCTTTCCGAGCTCCTACAATGAGCAGTTCTTC.

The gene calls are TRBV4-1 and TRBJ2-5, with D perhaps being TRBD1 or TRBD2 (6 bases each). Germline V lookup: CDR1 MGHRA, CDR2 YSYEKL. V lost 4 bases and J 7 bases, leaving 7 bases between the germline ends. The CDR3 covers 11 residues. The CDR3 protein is CASSPGATQYF. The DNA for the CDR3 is TGCGCCAGCAGCCCGGGGGCGACCCAGTACTTC.

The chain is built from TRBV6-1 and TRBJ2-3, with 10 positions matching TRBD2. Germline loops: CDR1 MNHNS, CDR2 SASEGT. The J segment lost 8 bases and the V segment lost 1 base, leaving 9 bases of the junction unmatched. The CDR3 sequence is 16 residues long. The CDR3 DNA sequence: TGTGCCAGCAGTGAAGACCAAGGAGTAGCGGGAGGTACGCAGTATTTT. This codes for CASSEDQGVAGGTQYF.

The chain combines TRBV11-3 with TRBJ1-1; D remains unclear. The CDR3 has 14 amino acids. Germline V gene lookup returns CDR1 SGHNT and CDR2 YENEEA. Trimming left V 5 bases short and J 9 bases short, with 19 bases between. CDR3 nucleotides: TGTGCCAGCAGCCCACGGGCGGGTGGGAGCAAAGCTTTCTTT. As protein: CASSPRAGGSKAFF. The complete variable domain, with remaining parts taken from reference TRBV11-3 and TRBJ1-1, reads EAGVVQSPRYKIIEKKQPVAFWCNPISGHNTLYWYLQNLGQGPELLIRYENEEAVDDSQLPKDRFSAERLKGVDSTLKIQPAELGDSAVYLCASSPRAGGSKAFFGQGTRLTVV.

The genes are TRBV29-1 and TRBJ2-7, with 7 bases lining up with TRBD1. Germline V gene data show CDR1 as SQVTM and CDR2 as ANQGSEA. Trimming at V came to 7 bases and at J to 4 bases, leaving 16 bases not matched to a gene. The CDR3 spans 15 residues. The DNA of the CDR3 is TGCAGCGCCACCATTGGGACAGACCGCCGATACGAGCAGTACTTC. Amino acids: CSATIGTDRRYEQYF.

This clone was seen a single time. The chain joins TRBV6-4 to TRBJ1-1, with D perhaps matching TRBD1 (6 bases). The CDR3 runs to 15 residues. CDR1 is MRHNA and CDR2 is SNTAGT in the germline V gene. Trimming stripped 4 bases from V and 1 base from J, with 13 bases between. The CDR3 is CASSVEQGGNTEAFF. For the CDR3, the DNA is TGTGCCAGCAGTGTCGAACAGGGAGGGAACACTGAAGCTTTCTTT.

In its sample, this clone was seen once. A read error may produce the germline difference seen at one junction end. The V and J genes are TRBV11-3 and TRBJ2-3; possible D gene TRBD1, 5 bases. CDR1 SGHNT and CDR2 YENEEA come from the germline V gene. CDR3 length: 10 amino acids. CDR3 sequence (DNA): TGTGCCAGCAGCGTACTGACAGCGTCGTTT. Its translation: CASSVLTASF. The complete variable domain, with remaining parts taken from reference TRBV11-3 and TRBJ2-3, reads EAGVVQSPRYKIIEKKQPVAFWCNPISGHNTLYWYLQNLGQGPELLIRYENEEAVDDSQLPKDRFSAERLKGVDSTLKIQPAELGDSAVYLCASSVLTASFGPGTRLTVL.

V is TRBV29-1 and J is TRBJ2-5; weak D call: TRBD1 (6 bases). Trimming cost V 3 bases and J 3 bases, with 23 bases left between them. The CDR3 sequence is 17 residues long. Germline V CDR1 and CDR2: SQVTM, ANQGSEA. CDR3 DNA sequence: TGCAGCGTTGAGGGGGTGGGCAGGGGCGCCCGGGAAGAGACCCAGTACTTC. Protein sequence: CSVEGVGRGAREETQYF.

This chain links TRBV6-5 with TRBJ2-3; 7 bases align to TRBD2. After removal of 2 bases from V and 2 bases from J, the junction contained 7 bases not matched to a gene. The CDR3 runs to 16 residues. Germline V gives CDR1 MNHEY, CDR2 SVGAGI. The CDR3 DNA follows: TGTGCCAGCAGTTACATGAGGCTAGCGGACACAGATACGCAGTATTTT. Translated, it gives CASSYMRLADTDTQYF.

This CDR3 reads CASSKVGTDLGYEQYF. The DNA of the CDR3 is TGTGCCAGCAGCAAAGTCGGGACAGATTTGGGCTACGAGCAGTACTTC. The V gene is TRBV21-1, the J gene TRBJ2-7; TRBD1 reflects the table's D call only, with no check against the DNA. TRBV21-1 has pseudogene status. There are 16 residues in the CDR3.

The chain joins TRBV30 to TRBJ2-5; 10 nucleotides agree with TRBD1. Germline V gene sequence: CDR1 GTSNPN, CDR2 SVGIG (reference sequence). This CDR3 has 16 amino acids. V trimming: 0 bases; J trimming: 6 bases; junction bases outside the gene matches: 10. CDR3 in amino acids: CAWSVNRQGARKTQYF. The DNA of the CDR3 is TGTGCCTGGAGTGTAAACCGACAGGGGGCGCGGAAGACCCAGTACTTC.